The present TCR beta chain was sequenced within a study of radiotherapy plus CTLA-4 blockade in lung cancer. Points from the study as a whole: Radiotherapy plus ipilimumab was followed by expansion in blood of tumor-derived TCR clones. Alongside interferon-beta, early blood T cell clone dynamics were reportedly the best predictor of response.

Profiling relied on immunoSEQ multiplex PCR, and the TCRdb table lists in-frame clones only, not all of them. The profile covers around 70,000 clones, with 65% to 85% appearing a single time and 15% to 20% taken by the ten largest. Alongside CTLA-4 blockade with ipilimumab, patients with chemo-refractory metastatic non-small-cell lung cancer received focal radiation. After removal of 0 bases from V and 3 bases from J, the junction contained 3 bases not matched to a gene. CDR3 length: 15 amino acids. The V gene's germline CDR1 is SGHNT and CDR2 YYREEE (reference sequence). About this clone: Antigen unknown.

This sample comprised peripheral blood, obtained from a patient treated with radiotherapy plus ipilimumab. This chain links TRBV5-4 with TRBJ2-7, with TRBD2 matching 10 bases. This TCR was recovered from a human donor with non-small cell lung cancer whose response to radiotherapy plus ipilimumab could not be evaluated. Some clones in this sample may be carry-over from other donors' samples. For the CDR3, the DNA is TGTGCCAGCAGCTTGGGGACTAGCGGCATCTACGAGCAGTACTTC. Translating gives CASSLGTSGIYEQYF.